Each of the 28 T cell receptor beta chains below was sequenced from the same sample in a study of blood T cells in healthy people across ages. The second PCR ran roughly 7 to 12 cycles with a sample-barcoded 5' primer and J-beta primers. TCRdb redid the calling of the 5' RACE reads with MiXCR, one entry per CDR3 protein. Of 650,000 to 1,000,000 distinct CDR3 sequences listed, under 40% are singletons. The sequenced sample was blood. The source is a man aged 18 to 29 in good health.

This clonotype was counted only a few times. The genes are TRBV30 and TRBJ1-2; D not certain. V lost 5 bases to trimming and J lost 3 bases, with 19 bases between them. This CDR3 is built from 15 residues. Germline V gene sequence: CDR1 GTSNPN, CDR2 SVGIG (reference sequence). The CDR3 region is CAWARRREVDYGYTF. The CDR3 DNA follows: TGTGCCTGGGCCAGAAGACGGGAAGTTGACTATGGCTACACCTTC.

This clonotype was detected only a few times. The chain joins TRBV5-1 to TRBJ2-4; 8 bases match TRBD2. With the DNA end fitting TRBJ2-7 better, the J assignment may be wrong. CDR3 length: 15 residues. Germline CDR1 and CDR2: SGHRS and YFSETQ. CDR3 DNA sequence: TGCGCCAGCAGCGACAAGACTAGCGAGACCTACGAGCAGTACTTC. It translates to CASSDKTSETYEQYF.

This clonotype has more than one count but fewer than ten. The chain joins TRBV4-3 to TRBJ1-2; 7 positions agree with TRBD1. With 4 bases clipped from V and 4 bases from J, the junction kept 9 bases outside the gene matches. Germline loops: CDR1 LGHNA, CDR2 YSLEER. This CDR3 is 15 amino acids long. DNA for the CDR3: TGCGCCAGCAGCCGCTTCCGGGACAGCGCCTATGGCTACACCTTC. Its translation: CASSRFRDSAYGYTF.

Comment on this clonotype: Given a much more abundant clone one base away, this may be a read error. The gene calls are TRBV7-9 and TRBJ2-5; D unresolved. The CDR3 consists of 13 residues. Germline-derived CDR1 and CDR2 are SEHNR and FQNEAQ (reference sequence). The V and J ends lost 7 bases and 11 bases respectively, with 20 bases between them. The CDR3 loop is CASIDRDLGEQYF. The CDR3 DNA is TGTGCCAGCATCGATCGCGATTTGGGTGAGCAGTACTTC.

The chain couples TRBV6-6 to TRBJ1-5, with D maybe TRBD1 (6 bases). The CDR3 contains 16 residues. CDR1 and CDR2 (germline): MNHNY, SVGAGI (reference sequence). Trimming pared 5 bases from V and 0 bases from J, leaving 14 bases between. This chain's CDR3 is CASSTRTAGSNQPQHF. The CDR3 nucleotides are TGTGCCAGCAGTACTAGGACAGCGGGTAGCAATCAGCCCCAGCATTTT.

The chain carries TRBV12-5 and TRBJ2-7; D unclear. V was pared by 2 bases and J by 3 bases, with 11 bases between. The germline gives CDR1 LGHNT, CDR2 FRNRAP. The CDR3 contains 14 residues. In nucleotides, the CDR3 is TGTGCTAGTGGTTTGTACGGACCTGTCTACGAGCAGTACTTC. The encoded protein is CASGLYGPVYEQYF.

The chain couples TRBV5-5 to TRBJ2-2, with 7 bases lining up with TRBD1. Looked up from germline, CDR1 is SGHKS and CDR2 is YYEKEE (reference sequence). With V trimmed by 0 bases and J by 7 bases, 12 bases remained unmatched. The CDR3 consists of 17 residues. The CDR3 nucleotides read TGTGCCAGCAGCTTGGAATATAGGGGGCCCCTCCACGGGGAGCTGTTTTTT. This encodes CASSLEYRGPLHGELFF. The full variable domain, in which reference TRBV5-5 and TRBJ2-2 provide the parts outside the CDR3, is DAGVTQSPTHLIKTRGQQVTLRCSPISGHKSVSWYQQVLGQGPQFIFQYYEKEERGRGNFPDRFSARQFPNYSSELNVNALLLGDSALYLCASSLEYRGPLHGELFFGEGSRLTVL.

The V and J genes are TRBV9 and TRBJ1-2, with 7 bases matching TRBD1. CDR3 length: 14 residues. Germline lookup yields CDR1 SGDLS and CDR2 YYNGEE. Trimming cost V 7 bases and J 4 bases; bases outside gene matches: 10. The CDR3 loop reads CASARQGGIYGYTF. The CDR3 DNA sequence: TGTGCCAGCGCCAGGCAGGGGGGCATCTATGGCTACACCTTC.

This clonotype was counted ten times or more. This chain joins TRBV7-9 and TRBJ2-1, with D possibly TRBD1 on 6 matching bases. V was cut by 4 bases and J by 0 bases, with 13 bases left in between. Germline V gene sequence: CDR1 SEHNR, CDR2 FQNEAQ (reference sequence). The CDR3 consists of 16 residues. The CDR3 here is CASSSGQFASYNEQFF. For the CDR3, the DNA is TGTGCCAGCAGCTCCGGACAGTTCGCCTCCTACAATGAGCAGTTCTTC.

This clonotype was recorded a few times. The rearrangement uses TRBV19 and TRBJ2-1, with TRBD2 matching 9 bases. The CDR3 totals 13 residues. J was trimmed by 9 bases and V by 5 bases; bases with no gene match: 5. The V gene's germline CDR1 is LNHDA and CDR2 SQIVND (reference sequence). CDR3 sequence (DNA): TGTGCCAGTAGTCTGGGACTAGCCGTTGAGCAGTTCTTC. Translated, it gives CASSLGLAVEQFF.

In this sample, this clonotype turned up a few times. The chain has TRBV29-1 and TRBJ2-1; 7 bases map to TRBD1. The CDR3 runs to 12 residues. The V segment lost 7 bases and the J segment 10 bases; nucleotides outside the gene matches: 10. CDR1 is SQVTM, CDR2 ANQGSEA, per germline. Here the CDR3 DNA reads TGCAGCGCCCTTACAGGGGATGGCGAGCAGTTCTTC. It translates to CSALTGDGEQFF.

This clonotype was detected only a few times. A much more abundant neighbour one base away suggests this may be a read error. The chain is built from TRBV7-9 and TRBJ2-3; D gene ambiguous. Per germline, CDR1 SEHNR and CDR2 FQNEAQ (reference sequence). V was trimmed by 3 bases and J by 5 bases, leaving 15 bases between them. The CDR3 extends over 15 amino acids. In DNA form, the CDR3 reads TGTGCCAGCAGCTTTGCCGGCCGCACGGTAGATACGCAGTATTTT. Amino acid sequence: CASSFAGRTVDTQYF.

The rearrangement links TRBV12-3 or TRBV12-4 to TRBJ1-1, with D perhaps TRBD1 (6 bases). V was shortened by 6 bases and J by 4 bases, with 12 bases between the two germline ends. This CDR3 has 13 amino acids. CDR3 residues: CASSPDSTTEAFF. In nucleotides, the CDR3 is TGTGCCAGCAGCCCGGACAGCACCACTGAAGCTTTCTTT.

Only a few counts were recorded for this clonotype. The chain joins TRBV29-1 to TRBJ1-2; D ambiguous. Germline V gives CDR1 SQVTM, CDR2 ANQGSEA. V dropped 0 bases and J dropped 0 bases, with 8 bases sitting between them. This CDR3 spans 14 amino acids. CDR3 bases: TGCAGCGTTGAAGATCGCGGGGCTAACTATGGCTACACCTTC. This codes for CSVEDRGANYGYTF.

For this clonotype: A much larger clone is a single base away; this may be a read error. V gene TRBV7-6 combines with J gene TRBJ2-5; D not resolved. The CDR3 runs 14 residues. CDR1 SGHVS and CDR2 FNYEAQ come from the germline V gene. The CDR3 region has the DNA TGTGTCAGCAGCTTACCGCAGAGGCAAGAGACCCAGTACTTC. It encodes CVSSLPQRQETQYF.

The chain recombines TRBV4-2 with TRBJ2-5; D call uncertain. The CDR3 runs 13 residues. Germline V gene sequence: CDR1 LGHNA, CDR2 YNFKEQ. With 5 bases removed from V and 2 bases from J, the gap between germline ends came to 9 bases. DNA for the CDR3: TGTGCCAGCAGCAAAAACGAGCAAGAGACCCAGTACTTC. Amino acid sequence: CASSKNEQETQYF.

This clonotype occurred a few times. The chain carries TRBV6-5 and TRBJ2-5; D unclear. Between the trimmed V and J ends, which lost 2 bases and 11 bases, there was a span of 21 bases. From germline, CDR1 is MNHEY and CDR2 SVGAGI. This CDR3 is 15 amino acids long. The DNA of the CDR3 is TGTGCCAGCAGTTACCATAGGCCCCGATCATATGAGCAGTACTTC. This codes for CASSYHRPRSYEQYF.

The CDR3 bases are TGTGCCAGCAGCTTAAGGGCCAGCGGCACAGATACGCAGTATTTT. Translating it yields CASSLRASGTDTQYF. This rearrangement joins TRBV7-9 to TRBJ2-3; the D is unclear. Trimming took off 2 bases at V and 1 base at J, with 10 bases between the two ends. Germline CDR1 reads SEHNR; CDR2 reads FQNEAQ (reference sequence). This CDR3 region has 15 residues.

This clonotype was observed a handful of times. The chain uses TRBV20-1 and TRBJ1-5; D not resolved. CDR3 length equals 13 residues. V lost 3 bases to trimming and J lost 5 bases, with 11 bases between them. Germline V gene sequence: CDR1 DFQATT, CDR2 SNEGSKA (reference sequence). The CDR3 reads CSASQRRDQPQHF. CDR3 in DNA: TGCAGTGCTAGTCAGCGGAGGGATCAGCCCCAGCATTTT.

The rearrangement uses TRBV6-5 and TRBJ2-5, with D unresolved. Germline CDR1 reads MNHEY; CDR2 reads SVGAGI. V was clipped by 0 bases and J by 5 bases, with 10 bases between them. The length of the CDR3 is 14 residues. CDR3 protein: CASSYSRIRETQYF. The CDR3 DNA reads as TGTGCCAGCAGTTACTCGAGAATCCGGGAGACCCAGTACTTC.

A word on this clonotype: This may be a read error, as it is one base from a much larger clone. The J gene is TRBJ2-5, the V gene TRBV3-1; D unclear. The end of the DNA is better explained by TRBJ2-4, so the J call may be wrong. The CDR3 has 14 residues. From germline, CDR1 is LGHDT and CDR2 YNNKEL (reference sequence). CDR3 residues: CVSSRRAVRDIQYF. The CDR3 bases are TGTGTCAGCAGTCGCCGGGCCGTTCGTGACATTCAGTACTTC.

Comments on this clonotype: A much bigger clone sits one base away, suggesting this may be a read error. The rearrangement joins TRBV6-6 to TRBJ2-7, with 11 bases that match TRBD2. The CDR3 covers 15 residues. V shed 6 bases, J shed 0 bases, and the junction held 4 bases outside the gene matches. Looked up from germline, CDR1 is MNHNY and CDR2 is SVGAGI (reference sequence). The CDR3 DNA is TGTGCCAGCAGCCCAACTAGCGGGAGCTCCTACGAGCAGTACTTC. This gives the protein CASSPTSGSSYEQYF.

This chain connects TRBV14 to TRBJ2-7; tentative D call: TRBD2 (6 bases). The CDR3 is 16 amino acids. Germline values: CDR1 SGHDN, CDR2 FVKESK. The V gene lost 2 bases and the J gene lost 9 bases, with 23 bases spanning the gap. CDR3 sequence: CASSQRPGLRPLGQYF. The CDR3 DNA is TGTGCCAGCAGCCAACGACCGGGACTCAGGCCGCTTGGGCAGTACTTC. Full variable domain (remainder filled in from reference TRBV14 and TRBJ2-7): EAGVTQFPSHSVIEKGQTVTLRCDPISGHDNLYWYRRVMGKEIKFLLHFVKESKQDESGMPNNRFLAERTGGTYSTLKVQPAELEDSGVYFCASSQRPGLRPLGQYFGPGTRLTVT.

This clonotype was counted only a few times. J is TRBJ2-7 and V is TRBV12-3 or TRBV12-4, with D unresolved. Trimming cost V 7 bases and J 5 bases, with 12 bases left between them. The CDR3 sequence is 12 residues long. The CDR3 DNA follows: TGTGCCAGCACTATGTGGGGTAACGAGCAGTACTTC. Protein sequence: CASTMWGNEQYF.

This chain connects TRBV7-2 to TRBJ2-5, with D uncertain. Trimming took 0 bases from V and 1 from J, leaving 12 bases between them. CDR3 size: 16 residues. CDR1 is SGHTA and CDR2 is FQGNSA in the germline V gene. The DNA of the CDR3 is TGTGCCAGCAGCTTAGCCTTAACAGACGGCCAAGAGACCCAGTACTTC. Encoded protein: CASSLALTDGQETQYF.

The gene calls are TRBV6-5 and TRBJ1-2, with D perhaps TRBD1 (6 bases). This CDR3 comprises 14 residues. CDR1 is MNHEY, CDR2 SVGAGI, per germline. The germline V and J ends were trimmed by 0 bases and 6 bases, with 11 bases remaining between them. CDR3 in amino acids: CASSYSPQGNGYTF. The CDR3 coding sequence is TGTGCCAGCAGTTACTCACCACAGGGAAATGGCTACACCTTC.

This clonotype was seen a handful of times. V and J are TRBV4-1 and TRBJ1-2; possible D gene TRBD1, 5 bases. CDR1 is MGHRA, CDR2 YSYEKL, per germline. Trimming pared 0 bases from V and 4 bases from J, leaving 15 bases between. The CDR3 is made up of 16 amino acids. The CDR3 DNA reads as TGCGCCAGCAGCCAAGATAGGGGCAGGGAGGTCTATGGCTACACCTTC. Translating gives CASSQDRGREVYGYTF.

This clonotype was seen just once. This chain links TRBV20-1 with TRBJ1-6, with D perhaps matching TRBD1 (6 bases). Germline assignment: CDR1 DFQATT and CDR2 SNEGSKA (reference sequence). The CDR3 sequence is 18 residues long. The V and J ends lost 6 bases and 0 bases respectively, with 21 bases between them. This chain's CDR3 is CSAPVEAGASSYNSPLHF. Here the CDR3 DNA reads TGCAGTGCCCCCGTGGAGGCGGGGGCTAGCTCCTATAATTCACCCCTCCACTTT.